Shown below are 5 T cell receptor beta chains from a single sample sequenced in a study of T-cell memory formation after mild COVID-19. TCRdb processed the 5' RACE reads anew with MiXCR; each CDR3 protein has one entry. The sample has about 49,000 distinct CDR3 sequences, over 6.5% seen once; the top ten hold approximately 1.5%. Sample: PBMCs or a T cell subset sorted from them (not recorded which). These TCRs come from a man younger than 35 who had mild COVID-19 (a few samples of this study predate the infection). Cell type and time point are not known.

At least ten counts were recorded for this clonotype. The V gene is TRBV24-1, the J gene TRBJ2-3, with TRBD2 matching 7 bases. Germline-derived CDR1 and CDR2 are KGHDR and SFDVKD. V dropped 3 bases and J dropped 4; count of bases not matched to a gene: 12. The CDR3 runs to 17 residues. CDR3 nucleotide sequence: TGTGCCACCAGTGATCCACTAGCGCTCGTTGGAGCAGATACGCAGTATTTT. This gives the protein CATSDPLALVGADTQYF.

The chain joins TRBV20-1 to TRBJ2-5, with TRBD2 matching over 8 bases. The ends lost 3 bases at V and 1 base at J; junction bases unmatched: 4. The CDR3 is made up of 14 amino acids. CDR1 DFQATT and CDR2 SNEGSKA come from the germline V gene (reference sequence). CDR3 protein: CSARRGVPQETQYF. The CDR3 nucleotides are TGCAGTGCTAGGCGGGGGGTGCCCCAAGAGACCCAGTACTTC.

This clonotype was found a few times. This chain joins TRBV4-3 and TRBJ2-3, with D hard to call. Per the germline V gene, CDR1 is LGHNA and CDR2 is YSLEER. V lost 4 bases, J lost 0 bases, and 20 bases lay in between. The CDR3 contains 18 residues. In DNA, the CDR3 is TGCGCCAGCAGCCCGTCCCCTCCTCGCGCCATTAGCACAGATACGCAGTATTTT. This encodes CASSPSPPRAISTDTQYF.

This chain links TRBV2 with TRBJ2-3, with 8 nucleotides matching TRBD1. CDR3 length: 14 amino acids. V shed 10 bases and J 7 bases; nucleotides not matched to a gene: 13. Germline CDR1 is SNHLY and CDR2 is FYNNEI. The CDR3 nucleotides are TGTGCCAACCACCCAGGGGGCCGAGGTAATACGCAGTATTTT. It codes for CANHPGGRGNTQYF.

The V and J genes are TRBV27 and TRBJ1-6, with a weak D call TRBD1 (6 bases). This CDR3 contains 15 residues. With 6 bases removed from V and 5 bases from J, the gap between germline ends came to 14 bases. The germline CDR1 and CDR2 sequences are MNHEY and SMNVEV (reference sequence). The CDR3 is CASRKRGLDNSPLHF. The CDR3, as DNA: TGTGCCAGCAGAAAACGGGGGCTAGATAATTCACCCCTCCACTTT.